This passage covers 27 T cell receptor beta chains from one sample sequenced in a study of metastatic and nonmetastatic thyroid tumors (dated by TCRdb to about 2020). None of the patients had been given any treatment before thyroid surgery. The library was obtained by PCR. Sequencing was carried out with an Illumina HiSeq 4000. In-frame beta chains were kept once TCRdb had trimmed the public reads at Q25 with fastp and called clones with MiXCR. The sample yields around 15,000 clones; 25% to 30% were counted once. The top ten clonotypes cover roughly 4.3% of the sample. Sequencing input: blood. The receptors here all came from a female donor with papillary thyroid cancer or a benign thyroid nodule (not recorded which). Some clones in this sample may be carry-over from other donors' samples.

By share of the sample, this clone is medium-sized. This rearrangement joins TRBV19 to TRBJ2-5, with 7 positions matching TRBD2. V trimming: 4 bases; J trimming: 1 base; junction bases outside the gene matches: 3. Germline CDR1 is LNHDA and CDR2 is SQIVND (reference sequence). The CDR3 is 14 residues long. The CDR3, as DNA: TGTGCCAGTAGTACGTCTAGCGGCCAAGAGACCCAGTACTTC. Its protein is CASSTSSGQETQYF.

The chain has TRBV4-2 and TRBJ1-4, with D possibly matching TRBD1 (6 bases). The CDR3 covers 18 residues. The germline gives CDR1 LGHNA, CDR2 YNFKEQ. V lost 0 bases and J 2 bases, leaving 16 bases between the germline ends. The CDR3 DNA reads TGTGCCAGCAGCCAAGATCTGAAAGGGGGTATCACTAATGAAAAACTGTTTTTT. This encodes CASSQDLKGGITNEKLFF.

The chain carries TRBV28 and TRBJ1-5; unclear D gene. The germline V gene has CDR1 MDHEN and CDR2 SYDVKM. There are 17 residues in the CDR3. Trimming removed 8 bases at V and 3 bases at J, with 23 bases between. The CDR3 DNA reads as TGTGCCAGCCACCAAGCACATGGGCGCCTCCCCAATCAGCCCCAGCATTTT. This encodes CASHQAHGRLPNQPQHF.

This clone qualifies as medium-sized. As DNA, the CDR3 is TGTGCCAGTAGCCCCCTGGGGGGCCTTATAACCGGGGAGCTGTTTTTT. Amino acids: CASSPLGGLITGELFF. The rearrangement links TRBV19 to TRBJ2-2; D could derive from TRBD1 or TRBD2 (6 bases each). CDR1 and CDR2 from the germline V gene are LNHDA and SQIVND (reference sequence). CDR3 length: 16 residues. V was clipped by 6 bases and J by 5 bases, with 19 bases between them.

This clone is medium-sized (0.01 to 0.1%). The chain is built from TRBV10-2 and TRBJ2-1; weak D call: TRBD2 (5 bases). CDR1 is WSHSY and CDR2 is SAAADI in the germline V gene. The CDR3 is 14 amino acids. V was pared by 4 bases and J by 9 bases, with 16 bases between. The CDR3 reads CASSVSTRTGEQFF. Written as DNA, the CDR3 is TGCGCCAGCAGTGTCTCCACTAGGACGGGTGAGCAGTTCTTC.

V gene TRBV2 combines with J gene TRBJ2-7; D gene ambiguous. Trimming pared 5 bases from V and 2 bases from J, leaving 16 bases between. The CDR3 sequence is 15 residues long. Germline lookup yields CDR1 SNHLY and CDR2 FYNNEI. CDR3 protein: CASSSWTINTYEQYF. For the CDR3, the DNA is TGTGCCAGCAGTTCCTGGACCATAAACACCTACGAGCAGTACTTC.

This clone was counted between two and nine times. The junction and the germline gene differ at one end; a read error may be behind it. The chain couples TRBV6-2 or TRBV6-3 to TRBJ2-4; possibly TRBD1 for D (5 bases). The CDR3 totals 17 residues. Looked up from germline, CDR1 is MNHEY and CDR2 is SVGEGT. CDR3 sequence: CASSYSSGGLDKNIQHF. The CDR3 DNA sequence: TGTGCCAGCAGTTACTCATCCGGTGGATTGGACAAAAACATTCAGCACTTC.

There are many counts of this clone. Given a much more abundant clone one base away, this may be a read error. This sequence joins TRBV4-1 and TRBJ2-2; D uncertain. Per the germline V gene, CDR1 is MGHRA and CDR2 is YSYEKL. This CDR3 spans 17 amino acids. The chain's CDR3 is CASNQTAPSSNTGELFF. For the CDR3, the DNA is TGCGCCAGCAACCAAACAGCTCCTTCATCGAACACCGGGGAGCTGTTTTTT.

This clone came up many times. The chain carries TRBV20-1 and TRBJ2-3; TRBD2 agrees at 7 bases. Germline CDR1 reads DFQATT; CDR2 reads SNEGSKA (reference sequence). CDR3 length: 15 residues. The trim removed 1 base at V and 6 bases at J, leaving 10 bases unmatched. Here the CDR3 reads CSARGPTPAGDTQYF. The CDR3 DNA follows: TGCAGTGCTAGAGGTCCGACCCCAGCGGGGGATACGCAGTATTTT.

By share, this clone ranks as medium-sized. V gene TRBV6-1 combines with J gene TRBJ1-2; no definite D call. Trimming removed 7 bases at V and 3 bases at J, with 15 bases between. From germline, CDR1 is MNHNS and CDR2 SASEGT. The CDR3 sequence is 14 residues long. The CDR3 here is CASNDWGEHYGYTF. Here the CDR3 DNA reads TGTGCCAGCAATGACTGGGGAGAGCACTATGGCTACACCTTC.

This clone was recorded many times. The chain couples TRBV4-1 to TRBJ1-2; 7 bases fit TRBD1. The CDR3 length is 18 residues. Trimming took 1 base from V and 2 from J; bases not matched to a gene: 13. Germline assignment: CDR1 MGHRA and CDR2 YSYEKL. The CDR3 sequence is CASSQGGHRGLLNYGYTF. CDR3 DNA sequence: TGCGCCAGCAGCCAAGGGGGGCACAGGGGATTACTGAACTATGGCTACACCTTC.

The CDR3 spells CRPRGLAGAYNEQFF. CDR3 nucleotide sequence: TGCAGGCCTAGGGGACTAGCGGGAGCCTACAATGAGCAGTTCTTC. V gene TRBV20-1 combines with J gene TRBJ2-1, with 14 nucleotides matching TRBD2. The CDR3 totals 15 residues. Germline-derived CDR1 and CDR2 are DFQATT and SNEGSKA (reference sequence).

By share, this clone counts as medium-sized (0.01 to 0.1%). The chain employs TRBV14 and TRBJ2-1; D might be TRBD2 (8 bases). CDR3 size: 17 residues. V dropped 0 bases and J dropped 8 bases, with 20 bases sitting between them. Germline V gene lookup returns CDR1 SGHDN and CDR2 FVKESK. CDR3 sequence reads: CASSQDRGTRKGDEQFF. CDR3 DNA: TGTGCCAGCAGCCAAGACAGGGGGACTAGAAAAGGGGATGAGCAGTTCTTC.

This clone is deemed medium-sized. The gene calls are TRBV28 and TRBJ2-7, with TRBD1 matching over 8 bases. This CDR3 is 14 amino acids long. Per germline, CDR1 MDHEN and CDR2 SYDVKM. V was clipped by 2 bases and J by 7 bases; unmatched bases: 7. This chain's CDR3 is CASSLAGGGKEQYF. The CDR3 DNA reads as TGTGCCAGCAGTTTAGCAGGGGGCGGTAAAGAGCAGTACTTC.

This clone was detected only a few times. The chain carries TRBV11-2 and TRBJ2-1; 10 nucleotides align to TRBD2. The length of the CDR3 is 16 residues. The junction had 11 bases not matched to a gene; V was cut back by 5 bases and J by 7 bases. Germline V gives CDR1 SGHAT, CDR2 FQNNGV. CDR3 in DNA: TGTGCCAGCAGCCGATCAGCTAGCGGGAGCTGGAATGAGCAGTTCTTC. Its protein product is CASSRSASGSWNEQFF. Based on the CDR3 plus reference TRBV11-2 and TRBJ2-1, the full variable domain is EAGVAQSPRYKIIEKRQSVAFWCNPISGHATLYWYQQILGQGPKLLIQFQNNGVVDDSQLPKDRFSAERLKGVDSTLKIQPAKLEDSAVYLCASSRSASGSWNEQFFGPGTRLTVL.

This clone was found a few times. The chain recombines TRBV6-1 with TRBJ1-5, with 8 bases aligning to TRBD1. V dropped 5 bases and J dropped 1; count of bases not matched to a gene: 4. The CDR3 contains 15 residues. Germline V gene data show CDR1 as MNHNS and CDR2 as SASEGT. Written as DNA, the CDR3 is TGTGCCAGCAGTCAACAGGGGGGGAGCAATCAGCCCCAGCATTTT. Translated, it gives CASSQQGGSNQPQHF.

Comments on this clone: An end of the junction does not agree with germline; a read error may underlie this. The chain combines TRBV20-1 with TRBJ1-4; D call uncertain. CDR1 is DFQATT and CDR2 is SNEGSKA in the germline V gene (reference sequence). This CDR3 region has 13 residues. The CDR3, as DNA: TGCAGTTCTGTTGAGCCCCTCGGTGAAAAACTGTTGTTT. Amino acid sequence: CSSVEPLGEKLLF.

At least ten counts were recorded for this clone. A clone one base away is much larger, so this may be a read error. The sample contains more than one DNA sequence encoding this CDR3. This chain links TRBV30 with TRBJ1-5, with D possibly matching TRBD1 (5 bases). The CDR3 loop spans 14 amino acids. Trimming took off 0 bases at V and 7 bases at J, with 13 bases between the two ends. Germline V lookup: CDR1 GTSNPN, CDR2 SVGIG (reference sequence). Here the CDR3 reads CAWSVGLGEQPQHF. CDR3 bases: TGTGCCTGGAGTGTAGGTTTGGGGGAACAGCCCCAGCATTTT.

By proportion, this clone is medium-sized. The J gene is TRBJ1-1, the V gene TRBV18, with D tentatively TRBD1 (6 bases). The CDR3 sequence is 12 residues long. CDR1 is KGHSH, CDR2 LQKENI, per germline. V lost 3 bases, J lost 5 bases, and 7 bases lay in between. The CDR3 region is CASSPGQTEAFF. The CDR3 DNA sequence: TGTGCCAGCTCACCTGGACAGACTGAAGCTTTCTTT.

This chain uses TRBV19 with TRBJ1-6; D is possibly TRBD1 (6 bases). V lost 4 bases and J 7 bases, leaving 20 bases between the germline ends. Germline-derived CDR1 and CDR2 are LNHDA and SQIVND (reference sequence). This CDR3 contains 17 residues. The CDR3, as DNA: TGTGCCAGTAGTACCCCACAGGGAAGGGGCTCCAATTCACCCCTCCACTTT. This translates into CASSTPQGRGSNSPLHF. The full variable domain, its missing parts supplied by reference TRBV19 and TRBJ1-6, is DGGITQSPKYLFRKEGQNVTLSCEQNLNHDAMYWYRQDPGQGLRLIYYSQIVNDFQKGDIAEGYSVSREKKESFPLTVTSAQKNPTAFYLCASSTPQGRGSNSPLHFGNGTRLTVT.

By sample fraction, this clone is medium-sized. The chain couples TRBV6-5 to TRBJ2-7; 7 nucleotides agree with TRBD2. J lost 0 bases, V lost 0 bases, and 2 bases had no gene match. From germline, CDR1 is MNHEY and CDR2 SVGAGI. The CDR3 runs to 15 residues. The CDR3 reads CASSYSGGSSYEQYF. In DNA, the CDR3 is TGTGCCAGCAGTTACTCGGGGGGGAGCTCCTACGAGCAGTACTTC.

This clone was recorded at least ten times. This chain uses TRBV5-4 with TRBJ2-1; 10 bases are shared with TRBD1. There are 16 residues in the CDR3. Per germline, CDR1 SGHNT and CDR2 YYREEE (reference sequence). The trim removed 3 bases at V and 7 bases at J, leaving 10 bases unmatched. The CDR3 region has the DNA TGTGCCAGCAGCTCCGGTAGGGGACAGGGGATGAATGAGCAGTTCTTC. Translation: CASSSGRGQGMNEQFF. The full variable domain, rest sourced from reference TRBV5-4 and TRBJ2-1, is ETGVTQSPTHLIKTRGQQVTLRCSSQSGHNTVSWYQQALGQGPQFIFQYYREEENGRGNFPPRFSGLQFPNYSSELNVNALELDDSALYLCASSSGRGQGMNEQFFGPGTRLTVL.

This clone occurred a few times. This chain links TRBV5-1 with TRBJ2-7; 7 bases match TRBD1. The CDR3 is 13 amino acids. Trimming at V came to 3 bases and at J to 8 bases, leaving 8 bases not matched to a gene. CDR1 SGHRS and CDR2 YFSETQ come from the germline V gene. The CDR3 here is CASSSQPGQQQYF. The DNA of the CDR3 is TGCGCCAGCAGCTCACAACCGGGACAGCAGCAGTACTTC.

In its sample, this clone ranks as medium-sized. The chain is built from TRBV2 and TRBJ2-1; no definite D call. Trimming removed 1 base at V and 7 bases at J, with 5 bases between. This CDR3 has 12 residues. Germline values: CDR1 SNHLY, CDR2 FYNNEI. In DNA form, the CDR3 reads TGTGCCAGCAGTGAAGGGTTAAATGAGCAGTTCTTC. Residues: CASSEGLNEQFF.

Here the CDR3 reads CASSLHLGQGSYEQYF. As DNA, the CDR3 is TGTGCCAGCAGCTTACACCTCGGACAGGGTTCGTACGAGCAGTACTTC. The chain links TRBV11-1 to TRBJ2-7; 8 nucleotides line up with TRBD1. Germline CDR1 is SGHAT and CDR2 is FQDESV (reference sequence). V was clipped by 2 bases and J by 4 bases; unmatched bases: 10. This CDR3 is 16 amino acids long. The variable domain in full, completed from reference TRBV11-1 and TRBJ2-7, reads EAEVAQSPRYKITEKSQAVAFWCDPISGHATLYWYRQILGQGPELLVQFQDESVVDDSQLPKDRFSAERLKGVDSTLKIQPAELGDSAMYLCASSLHLGQGSYEQYFGPGTRLTVT.

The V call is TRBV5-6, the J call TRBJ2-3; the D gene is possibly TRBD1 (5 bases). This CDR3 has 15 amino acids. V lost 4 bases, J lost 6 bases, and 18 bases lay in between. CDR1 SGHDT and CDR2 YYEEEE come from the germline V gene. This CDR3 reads CASSLKGRPGDTQYF. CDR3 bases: TGTGCCAGCAGCCTAAAGGGCCGGCCAGGGGATACGCAGTATTTT. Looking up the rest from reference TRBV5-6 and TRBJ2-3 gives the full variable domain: DAGVTQSPTHLIKTRGQQVTLRCSPKSGHDTVSWYQQALGQGPQFIFQYYEEEERQRGNFPDRFSGHQFPNYSSELNVNALLLGDSALYLCASSLKGRPGDTQYFGPGTRLTVL.

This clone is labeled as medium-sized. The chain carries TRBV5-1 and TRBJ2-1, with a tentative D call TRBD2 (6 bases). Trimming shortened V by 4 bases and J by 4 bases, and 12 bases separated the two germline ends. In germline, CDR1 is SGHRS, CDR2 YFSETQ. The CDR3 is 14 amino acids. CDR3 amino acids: CASSPSVTYNEQFF. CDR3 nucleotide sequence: TGCGCCAGCAGCCCTAGCGTAACATACAATGAGCAGTTCTTC. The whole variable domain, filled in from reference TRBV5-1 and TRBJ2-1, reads KAGVTQTPRYLIKTRGQQVTLSCSPISGHRSVSWYQQTPGQGLQFLFEYFSETQRNKGNFPGRFSGRQFSNSRSEMNVSTLELGDSALYLCASSPSVTYNEQFFGPGTRLTVL.